This T cell receptor (beta chain) was obtained from a study of tumor-infiltrating lymphocytes in primary liver carcinoma. Synthesis of TCR beta cDNA was carried out from around 500 ng total RNA with a constant-region primer. Nested multiplex PCR, run for three rounds with slightly modified ARM-PCR, yielded TCR beta libraries. TRBV1-TRBV30 forward and Cbeta reverse primers drove the first two roughly 10-cycle rounds. TCRdb reprocessed the multiplex PCR reads via MiXCR and lists one record per CDR3 protein. Among 40,000 to 55,000 distinct CDR3 sequences listed, about two thirds were seen once. The study's findings and limits: No more than about 8-24% of top clones could be seen in all five tumor regions. Tumor-blood pairs (like tumor-adjacent pairs) overlapped less than tumor region pairs did.

Note on this clonotype: Its antigen is as yet unknown. The germline gene is not matched at one end of the junction; a read error may be the cause.

The roughly 17-32 mg bulk tissue piece was not sorted before simultaneous RNA and DNA extraction. Resecting the tumor surgically was how the patients' primary liver carcinoma was treated. Chronic HBV infection was present in the patients, who were treatment-naive. Germline CDR1 and CDR2: MNHNS and SASEGT. This CDR3 spans 15 amino acids. This receptor was identified in a man aged 40-49 years with primary liver carcinoma and hepatitis B virus infection. The sample consisted of liver tumor tissue from sampling region 5. Subset denoted: tumor region T5, tumor centre. This rearrangement joins TRBV6-1 to TRBJ2-2, with a weak D call TRBD1 (5 bases). The CDR3 nucleotides are TGTGCCAGCAGTATTGACAGAACAAACACCCGGGAGCTGTTTTTT. It encodes CASSIDRTNTRELFF.